This T cell receptor (beta chain) originates from a study of blood T cell repertoires in COVID-19. About the research overall: Italy, Spain and the United States were the sources of the convalescent and acute COVID-19 samples. In each case, the material was cDNA or gDNA derived from T cells, B-cell-depleted T cells, or PBMCs.

In germline, CDR1 is SGHRS, CDR2 YFSETQ. This CDR3 comprises 15 residues. V lost 4 bases and J lost 11; bases outside the gene matches: 11. As handled by the study authors: Counts of nucleated cells, estimated from reference gene primer amplification, were obtained. Measured with immunoSEQ multiplex PCR; TCRdb has only the in-frame clones, and not every one. V, J and clone size are those of that table, while D and trimming were read from the DNA. Here the sample spans approximately 180,000 clones, over 75% being singletons. Sequenced sample: peripheral blood. The rearrangement joins TRBV5-1 to TRBJ2-7; 14 nucleotides agree with TRBD2. This clonotype originated in a man in his sixties with acute or convalescent COVID-19. The CDR3 sequence is CASSPNRLAGGSEYF. DNA of the CDR3: TGCGCCAGCAGCCCAAACAGACTAGCGGGAGGGTCGGAGTACTTC. The full variable domain, in which reference TRBV5-1 and TRBJ2-7 provide the parts outside the CDR3, is KAGVTQTPRYLIKTRGQQVTLSCSPISGHRSVSWYQQTPGQGLQFLFEYFSETQRNKGNFPGRFSGRQFSNSRSEMNVSTLELGDSALYLCASSPNRLAGGSEYFGPGTRLTVT.